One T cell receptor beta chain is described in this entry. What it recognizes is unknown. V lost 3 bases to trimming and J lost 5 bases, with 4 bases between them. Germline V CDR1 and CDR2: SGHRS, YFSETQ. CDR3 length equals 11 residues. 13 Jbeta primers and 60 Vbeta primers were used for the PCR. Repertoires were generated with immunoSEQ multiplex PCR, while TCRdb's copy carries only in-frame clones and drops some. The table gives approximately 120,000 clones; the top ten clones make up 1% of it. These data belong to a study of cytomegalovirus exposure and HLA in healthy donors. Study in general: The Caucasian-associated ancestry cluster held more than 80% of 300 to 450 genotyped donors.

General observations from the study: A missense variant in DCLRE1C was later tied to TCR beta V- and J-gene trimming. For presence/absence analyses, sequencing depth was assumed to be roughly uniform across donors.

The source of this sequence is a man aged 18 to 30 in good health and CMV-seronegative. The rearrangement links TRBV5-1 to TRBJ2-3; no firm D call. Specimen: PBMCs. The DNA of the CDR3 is TGCGCCAGCAGCTCAGTAGATACGCAGTATTTT. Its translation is CASSSVDTQYF.